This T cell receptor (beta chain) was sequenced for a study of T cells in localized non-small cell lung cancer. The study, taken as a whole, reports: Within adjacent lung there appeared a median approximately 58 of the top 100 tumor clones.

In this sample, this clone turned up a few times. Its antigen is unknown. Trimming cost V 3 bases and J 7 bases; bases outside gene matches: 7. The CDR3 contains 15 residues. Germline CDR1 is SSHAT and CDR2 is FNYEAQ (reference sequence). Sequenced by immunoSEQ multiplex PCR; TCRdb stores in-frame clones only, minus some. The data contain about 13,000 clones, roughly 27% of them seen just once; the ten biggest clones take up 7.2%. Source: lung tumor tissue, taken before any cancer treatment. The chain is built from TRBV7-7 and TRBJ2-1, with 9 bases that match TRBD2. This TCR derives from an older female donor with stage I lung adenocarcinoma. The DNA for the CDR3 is TGTGCCAGCAGCTTTCAAGCGGGAGGTGCTAATGAGCAGTTCTTC. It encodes CASSFQAGGANEQFF. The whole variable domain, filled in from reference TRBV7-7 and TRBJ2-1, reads GAGVSQSPRYKVTKRGQDVTLRCDPISSHATLYWYQQALGQGPEFLTYFNYEAQPDKSGLPSDRFSAERPEGSISTLTIQRTEQRDSAMYRCASSFQAGGANEQFFGPGTRLTVL.